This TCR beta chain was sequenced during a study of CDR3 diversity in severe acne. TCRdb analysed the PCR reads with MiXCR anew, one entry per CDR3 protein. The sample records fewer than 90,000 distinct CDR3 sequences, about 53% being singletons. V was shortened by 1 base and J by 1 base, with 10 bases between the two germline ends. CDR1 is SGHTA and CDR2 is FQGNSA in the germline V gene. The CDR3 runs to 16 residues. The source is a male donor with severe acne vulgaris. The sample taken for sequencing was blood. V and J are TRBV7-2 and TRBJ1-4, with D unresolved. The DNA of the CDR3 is TGTGCCAGCAGCTTAGGGACGGCTATAACTAATGAAAAACTGTTTTTT. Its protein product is CASSLGTAITNEKLFF. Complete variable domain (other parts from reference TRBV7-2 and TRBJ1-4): GAGVSQSPSNKVTEKGKDVELRCDPISGHTALYWYRQSLGQGLEFLIYFQGNSAPDKSGLPSDRFSAERTGGSVSTLTIQRTQQEDSAVYLCASSLGTAITNEKLFFGSGTQLSVL.